Listed here are 6 T cell receptor beta chains from one sample, sequenced in a study of tumor-infiltrating lymphocytes in primary liver carcinoma. A primer matching the constant region was used to make TCR beta cDNA from approximately 520 ng of total RNA. ARM-PCR was slightly modified, and three nested multiplex PCR rounds with it gave rise to the TCR beta libraries. Two initial PCR rounds of around 10 cycles each paired TRBV1-TRBV30 forward primers with a C-beta reverse primer. MiXCR was run by TCRdb on the multiplex PCR reads, yielding one entry per CDR3 protein. In the table there are a few hundred thousand distinct CDR3 sequences, about three fifths of which are singletons. Alongside blood RNA obtained from unsorted whole blood, germline DNA was also extracted. What was sequenced was peripheral blood. The source of these receptors is a woman in her twenties or thirties with primary liver carcinoma and hepatitis B virus infection.

For this clonotype: One end of the junction fails to match germline, which may point to a read error. The genes are TRBV5-6 and TRBJ2-1; D gene uncertain. This CDR3 has 12 residues. Germline CDR1 and CDR2: SGHDT and YYEEEE. CDR3 loop: CTSSLAVDEQFF. The CDR3 coding sequence is TGTACCAGCAGCTTGGCCGTAGATGAGCAGTTCTTC.

Note on this clonotype: A much larger clone differs from this one at a single base, so this may be a read error. V is TRBV29-1 and J is TRBJ1-1, with D tentatively TRBD1 (6 bases). The CDR3 totals 13 residues. In germline, CDR1 is SQVTM, CDR2 ANQGSEA. DNA for the CDR3: TGCTGCGCCGACGGGGGGCAAGGCACTGAAGCTTTCTTT. Translated, it gives CCADGGQGTEAFF.

Only one count was recorded for this clonotype. The chain uses TRBV21-1 and TRBJ2-7; the table calls TRBD1, which could not be checked here. TRBV21-1 is a documented pseudogene. CDR3 size: 15 residues. The CDR3 DNA reads TGTGCCAGCAGCCCGCGGACAGGGGAAAGGGACGAGCAGTACTTC. This translates into CASSPRTGERDEQYF.

The rearrangement links TRBV11-3 to TRBJ2-1, with 7 bases that match TRBD2. The CDR3 is 16 residues long. Germline loops: CDR1 SGHNT, CDR2 YENEEA. Trimming cost V 6 bases and J 6 bases; bases outside gene matches: 14. The CDR3 region is CASRPGSLAVSNEQFF. DNA of the CDR3: TGTGCCAGCAGACCGGGGTCTCTAGCGGTCTCCAATGAGCAGTTCTTC.

Only a few counts were recorded for this clonotype. The rearrangement uses TRBV28 and TRBJ2-5; 9 bases agree with TRBD1. The CDR3 is 16 amino acids. V trimming: 6 bases; J trimming: 1 base; junction bases outside the gene matches: 9. From germline, CDR1 is MDHEN and CDR2 SYDVKM. The CDR3 DNA reads TGTGCCAGCAGCCACAGGGGGCGCTTCGCCCAAGAGACCCAGTACTTC. Residues: CASSHRGRFAQETQYF.

The chain links TRBV11-2 to TRBJ1-3; D uncertain. CDR1 is SGHAT, CDR2 FQNNGV, per germline. V dropped 6 bases and J dropped 10 bases, with 19 bases sitting between them. The CDR3 is made up of 14 amino acids. CDR3 bases: TGTGCCAGCAGTTACGACCCTGCGTCAAAGACCATATATTTT. This encodes CASSYDPASKTIYF.